A selection of T cell receptor beta chains follows, all from one sample in a study of cytomegalovirus exposure and HLA in healthy donors. Sequencing used immunoSEQ multiplex PCR; TCRdb keeps in-frame clones, though not all of them. The repertoire holds about 130,000 clones, 80% seen once, with around 2% in the top ten. Sequencing was carried out using PBMCs. All receptors come from a man between 25 and 39 years old in good health and CMV-seronegative. Both conserved end residues are part of each CDR3. D genes are given only for firm matches. Not all rows give a size; the values are once, few, many and, for expanded clones, a class.

cdr3_aa: CASSIDRGLGSYTF
cdr3_nt: TGTGCCAGCAGCATCGACAGGGGGCTGGGTAGCTACACCTTC
j_call: TRBJ1-2
v_call: TRBV6-5
d_call: TRBD1
clone_size: NA

cdr3_aa: CAWSSRTSGRVFF
cdr3_nt: TGTGCCTGGAGTTCCAGGACTAGCGGGAGGGTGTTCTTC
j_call: TRBJ2-1
v_call: TRBV30
d_call: TRBD2
clone_size: once

cdr3_aa: CASSLVVGPTEAFF
cdr3_nt: TGCGCCAGCAGCTTGGTCGTGGGGCCCACTGAAGCTTTCTTT
j_call: TRBJ1-1
v_call: TRBV5-1
d_call: NA
clone_size: NA

cdr3_aa: CASSPRAGAFF
cdr3_nt: TGTGCCAGCAGCCCCAGGGCTGGGGCTTTCTTT
j_call: TRBJ1-1
v_call: TRBV11-2
d_call: NA
clone_size: once

cdr3_aa: CSVLLDRGQPQHF
cdr3_nt: TGCAGCGTGTTACTCGACAGGGGGCAGCCCCAGCATTTT
j_call: TRBJ1-5
v_call: TRBV29-1
d_call: TRBD1
clone_size: NA

cdr3_aa: CASEASGSRRDTQYF
cdr3_nt: TGTGCCTCCGAGGCCAGCGGGAGTCGTAGAGATACGCAGTATTTT
j_call: TRBJ2-3
v_call: TRBV10-3
d_call: TRBD2
clone_size: NA

cdr3_aa: CAWSGDRGRQETQYF
cdr3_nt: TGTGCCTGGAGTGGGGACAGGGGGCGACAAGAGACCCAGTACTTC
j_call: TRBJ2-5
v_call: TRBV30
d_call: TRBD1
clone_size: once

cdr3_aa: CASSVAGEREGREQYF
cdr3_nt: TGTGCCAGCAGCGTAGCGGGGGAGCGGGAGGGCCGGGAGCAGTACTTC
j_call: TRBJ2-7
v_call: TRBV9
d_call: TRBD2
clone_size: NA

cdr3_aa: CASSSRGRTTYEQYF
cdr3_nt: TGTGCCAGCAGTTCCAGAGGGCGAACCACCTACGAGCAGTACTTC
j_call: TRBJ2-7
v_call: TRBV28
d_call: NA
clone_size: NA

cdr3_aa: CATSGRRGSTDTQYF
cdr3_nt: TGTGCCACCAGCGGCCGTAGGGGGAGTACAGATACGCAGTATTTT
j_call: TRBJ2-3
v_call: TRBV15
d_call: NA
clone_size: NA

cdr3_aa: CASSPPGQGVPEAFF
cdr3_nt: TGTGCCAGCAGTCCGCCGGGACAGGGGGTTCCTGAAGCTTTCTTT
j_call: TRBJ1-1
v_call: TRBV28
d_call: TRBD1
clone_size: once

cdr3_aa: CASSPTLAGAGELFF
cdr3_nt: TGTGCCAGCAGCCCGACACTAGCGGGAGCCGGGGAGCTGTTTTTT
j_call: TRBJ2-2
v_call: TRBV6-1
d_call: TRBD2
clone_size: few

cdr3_aa: CASGQQGAGEKLFF
cdr3_nt: TGTGCCAGCGGCCAACAGGGTGCTGGAGAAAAACTGTTTTTT
j_call: TRBJ1-4
v_call: TRBV7-6
d_call: NA
clone_size: NA

cdr3_aa: CAFGLAAFSEQYF
cdr3_nt: TGTGCCTTTGGACTAGCGGCCTTCTCAGAGCAGTACTTC
j_call: TRBJ2-7
v_call: TRBV30
d_call: TRBD2
clone_size: once

cdr3_aa: CASSKGTGPGYGYTF
cdr3_nt: TGTGCCAGCAGTAAGGGGACTGGGCCTGGATATGGCTACACCTTC
j_call: TRBJ1-2
v_call: TRBV27
d_call: NA
clone_size: NA

cdr3_aa: CASRGGTANTGELFF
cdr3_nt: TGCGCCAGCAGAGGCGGGACCGCGAACACCGGGGAGCTGTTTTTT
j_call: TRBJ2-2
v_call: TRBV5-1
d_call: NA
clone_size: once

cdr3_aa: CASSWGLAGTYQETQYF
cdr3_nt: TGTGCCAGTAGCTGGGGACTAGCGGGTACCTACCAAGAGACCCAGTACTTC
j_call: TRBJ2-5
v_call: TRBV19
d_call: TRBD2
clone_size: NA

cdr3_aa: CASSQGSAGETGYTF
cdr3_nt: TGCGCCAGCAGCCAAGGGAGCGCAGGGGAAACTGGCTACACCTTC
j_call: TRBJ1-2
v_call: TRBV4-1
d_call: NA
clone_size: NA

cdr3_aa: CASSLGREVRSYEQYF
cdr3_nt: TGTGCCAGCAGCTTAGGGCGGGAGGTGCGCTCCTACGAGCAGTACTTC
j_call: TRBJ2-7
v_call: TRBV7-8
d_call: TRBD2
clone_size: once

cdr3_aa: CASTSGVGNTEAFF
cdr3_nt: TGTGCCAGCACTTCAGGGGTTGGGAACACTGAAGCTTTCTTT
j_call: TRBJ1-1
v_call: TRBV28
d_call: NA
clone_size: NA

cdr3_aa: CASSLTENTEAFF
cdr3_nt: TGCGCCAGCAGCCTCACAGAGAACACTGAAGCTTTCTTT
j_call: TRBJ1-1
v_call: TRBV4-1
d_call: NA
clone_size: few

cdr3_aa: CAWSRHLNTEAFF
cdr3_nt: TGTGCCTGGAGTAGACACTTGAACACTGAAGCTTTCTTT
j_call: TRBJ1-1
v_call: TRBV30
d_call: NA
clone_size: few

cdr3_aa: CASSLVARYEQYF
cdr3_nt: TGCGCCAGCAGCTTGGTTGCCCGCTACGAGCAGTACTTC
j_call: TRBJ2-7
v_call: TRBV5-1
d_call: NA
clone_size: NA

cdr3_aa: CSAASGSYEQYF
cdr3_nt: TGCAGCGCTGCTAGCGGGAGCTACGAGCAGTACTTC
j_call: TRBJ2-7
v_call: TRBV29-1
d_call: TRBD2
clone_size: NA

cdr3_aa: CASSSDITDTQYF
cdr3_nt: TGTGCCAGCTCATCGGACATCACAGATACGCAGTATTTT
j_call: TRBJ2-3
v_call: TRBV18
d_call: NA
clone_size: once

cdr3_aa: CASRDSISYEQYF
cdr3_nt: TGTGCCAGCAGGGACAGTATCTCCTACGAGCAGTACTTC
j_call: TRBJ2-7
v_call: TRBV14
d_call: NA
clone_size: NA

cdr3_aa: CASSFLTKYNEQFF
cdr3_nt: TGTGCCAGCAGTTTCTTGACAAAATACAATGAGCAGTTCTTC
j_call: TRBJ2-1
v_call: TRBV28
d_call: NA
clone_size: NA

cdr3_aa: CASSFRDRGRMGTEAFF
cdr3_nt: TGTGCCAGCAGCTTTCGTGACAGGGGGCGGATGGGCACTGAAGCTTTCTTT
j_call: TRBJ1-1
v_call: TRBV5-4
d_call: TRBD1
clone_size: NA

cdr3_aa: CASSLDSSGSADTQYF
cdr3_nt: TGTGCCAGCAGCTTAGATTCTAGCGGGAGTGCAGATACGCAGTATTTT
j_call: TRBJ2-3
v_call: TRBV7-2
d_call: TRBD2
clone_size: NA

cdr3_aa: CASSSRQTYEQYF
cdr3_nt: TGTGCCAGCAGCTCTCGACAGACCTACGAGCAGTACTTC
j_call: TRBJ2-7
v_call: TRBV5-6
d_call: NA
clone_size: NA

cdr3_aa: CASSQGVSNQPQHF
cdr3_nt: TGTGCCAGCTCACAGGGGGTGAGCAATCAGCCCCAGCATTTT
j_call: TRBJ1-5
v_call: TRBV2
d_call: TRBD1
clone_size: NA

cdr3_aa: CASSLFGGNQPQHF
cdr3_nt: TGTGCCAGCAGTTTATTCGGGGGCAATCAGCCCCAGCATTTT
j_call: TRBJ1-5
v_call: TRBV27
d_call: NA
clone_size: few

cdr3_aa: CASSPLRGSGANVLTF
cdr3_nt: TGTGCCAGCTCACCGCTTAGGGGATCTGGGGCCAACGTCCTGACTTTC
j_call: TRBJ2-6
v_call: TRBV18
d_call: NA
clone_size: NA

cdr3_aa: CASTRDRGRSNQPQHF
cdr3_nt: TGTGCCAGCACCAGGGACAGGGGAAGAAGCAATCAGCCCCAGCATTTT
j_call: TRBJ1-5
v_call: TRBV28
d_call: TRBD1
clone_size: NA

cdr3_aa: CSVEGGDNEQFF
cdr3_nt: TGCAGCGTCGAGGGAGGGGATAATGAGCAGTTCTTC
j_call: TRBJ2-1
v_call: TRBV29-1
d_call: TRBD2
clone_size: NA

cdr3_aa: CASGLDPYNEQFF
cdr3_nt: TGTGCCAGTGGTCTAGACCCTTACAATGAGCAGTTCTTC
j_call: TRBJ2-1
v_call: TRBV19
d_call: NA
clone_size: NA

cdr3_aa: CASSLYQNNEQFF
cdr3_nt: TGTGCCAGCAGCTTATATCAGAACAATGAGCAGTTCTTC
j_call: TRBJ2-1
v_call: TRBV7-2
d_call: NA
clone_size: NA

cdr3_aa: CAGTGVNQPQHF
cdr3_nt: TGTGCGGGGACAGGGGTCAATCAGCCCCAGCATTTT
j_call: TRBJ1-5
v_call: TRBV28
d_call: TRBD1
clone_size: NA

cdr3_aa: CASSQVAASYNEQFF
cdr3_nt: TGTGCCAGCAGCCAAGTGGCCGCCTCCTACAATGAGCAGTTCTTC
j_call: TRBJ2-1
v_call: TRBV7-9
d_call: NA
clone_size: once

cdr3_aa: CASSFTASTGVSGNTIYF
cdr3_nt: TGTGCCAGCAGTTTTACGGCCTCTACAGGGGTCTCTGGAAACACCATATATTTT
j_call: TRBJ1-3
v_call: TRBV7-2
d_call: TRBD1
clone_size: NA